The present TCR beta chain was sequenced within a study of cytomegalovirus exposure and HLA in healthy donors. CDR1 and CDR2 from the germline V gene are MNHEY and SVGAGI. J lost 5 bases, V lost 0 bases, and 6 bases had no gene match. This CDR3 region has 15 residues. 13 Jbeta primers and 60 Vbeta primers were used for the PCR. Measured with immunoSEQ multiplex PCR; TCRdb has only the in-frame clones, and not every one. This sample has fewer than 250,000 clones, with around 84% found just once. This clone has a handful of counts. This chain connects TRBV6-5 to TRBJ1-2; 7 nucleotides match TRBD1. This TCR derives from a man between 40 and 49 years old in good health and CMV-seropositive. Sequenced sample: PBMCs. The CDR3 nucleotides are TGTGCCAGCAGTTACTCGAAAGGGGGCTGGTATGGCTACACCTTC. It codes for CASSYSKGGWYGYTF.